A single T cell receptor beta chain is shown here with its context. Its antigen is currently not known. No per-base quality is available; no much larger clone lies one base away. This sample is part of a study of CD8+ T cells in alopecia areata (dated by TCRdb to 2016 to 2019). Looking at the study overall: The treated patients, all with moderate-to-severe alopecia areata, were enrolled in an open-label pilot trial of oral tofacitinib given at 5 to 10 mg twice daily. Patients received tofacitinib for 6 to 18 months and were then followed off drug for 6 months to check for delayed response and recurrence. Disease severity in treated patients was measured with the SALT score, which quantifies the percentage of affected scalp surface area. To study T cell clonal expansion in alopecia areata, the researchers applied high-throughput TCRbeta sequencing to both the C3H/HeJ mouse model and human patients. Scalp tissue and sorted CD4+ and CD8+ peripheral blood T cells from patchy and totalis/universalis alopecia areata patients and from healthy controls were covered by human TCRbeta sequencing. Tofacitinib-treated patients had biopsies at baseline and at 4 and 24 weeks of treatment, with a later scalp biopsy in several patients. Scalp clonality was compared across normal scalp (n=4), patchy alopecia areata scalp (n=8), and alopecia totalis/universalis scalp (n=8). RNA was extracted with the PAXgene miRNA kit for fixed scalp, the miRNeasy kit for PBMCs, and the RNeasy kit for mouse skin. TCRbeta CDR3 regions were amplified by immunoSEQ multiplex PCR with 35 Vbeta forward and 13 Jbeta reverse primers.

The study at large found these results: With tofacitinib, both scalp clonality and the number of expanded CD8+ clones among the top 100 scalp clones went down significantly. Many expanded lesional clones were found to persist in scalp and blood during tofacitinib treatment, and relapse after treatment cessation may be partly explained by this persistence. Resident alphabeta T cells in normal human skin are also sequenced, complicating scalp TCR repertoire analysis, unlike mouse skin dominated by gammadelta T cells. Because the treated cohort was small and had only one nonresponder, larger studies are needed to examine links between baseline CD8+ expansion and response. Lesional scalp, especially in alopecia totalis/universalis, showed higher clonality and more expanded CD8+ clones than normal scalp, suggesting antigenic drive. TCR sequences shared between patients were less clear than in mice, possibly partly because of HLA diversity in the patient population.

Receptor libraries were prepared by the immunoSEQ multiplex PCR assay. RNA was extracted from all samples and reverse transcribed into cDNA, which served as template for TCR sequencing. First-strand cDNA was synthesized using SuperScript III with a 2:1 mix of oligo-dT and random hexamers. A synthetic immune receptor repertoire was used to measure amplification bias, and any remaining bias was corrected computationally. The original pipeline was this. Raw reads were preprocessed to remove errors, and CDR3 was defined according to IMGT conventions as the region from the conserved cysteine to phenylalanine. Clonality was calculated as 1 minus Shannon entropy normalized by log2 of the number of productive unique TCRs. Whether scalp clones were CD4 or CD8 was inferred by matching scalp TCRbeta sequences against CD4 and CD8 repertoires sorted from blood. The table comes from immuneACCESS by way of TCRdb, which keeps in-frame sequences with V and J called. Part of the clones is missing from these tables; in studies checked, under half for an unresolved V gene and the rest for unknown reasons. That table gives V, J and clone size, and the DNA gave D and trimming. Recorded for this sample are 150,000 or so clones; about 61% of them occurred a single time. Around 16% of the sample is taken by the ten largest.

The treatment or condition label, as the study defines it: oral pan-JAK inhibitor, 5-10 mg twice daily. From alopecia areata patients, peripheral blood was collected along with lesional scalp punch biopsies. After PBMCs were isolated by density centrifugation and stained for CD3, CD4 and CD8, a FACSAria was used to sort CD4+ and CD8+ T cells. From the germline V gene, CDR1 is ENHRY and CDR2 is SYGVKD. V loses 2 bases of germline sequence and J loses 0 bases, and the interval between the two ends is 20 bases. The CDR3 runs 18 residues from the cysteine to the phenylalanine. Kept here is only the CDR3 DNA, which spans 54 bases and is read in frame from base 1.

This sample comprised CD4+ T cells sorted from blood, obtained at week 56, from a patient treated with tofacitinib. The rearrangement joined TRBV10-3 to TRBJ2-7; possibly the D gene is TRBD2, per 6 matching bases. This TCR came from a human donor with alopecia areata. The CDR3 protein sequence reads: CAISEPPTGRGPSYEQYF. DNA sequence: TGTGCCATCAGTGAGCCCCCGACGGGGCGGGGTCCCTCCTACGAGCAGTACTTC.